This T cell receptor (beta chain) comes out of a study of technical replicates of blood from a handful of donors (dated 2017 in TCRdb). Library preparation used the immunoSEQ multiplex PCR assay. TCRdb stores this immuneACCESS table with in-frame sequences only. Part of the clones is absent; in the studies checked, under half of the shortfall reflects unresolved V genes, and no reason is known for the rest. In this sample the table shows about 73,000 clones, around 93% of which occur a single time. The ten largest clones represent over 0.2% of the sample. Worth noting for this clone: It has no known antigen specificity. No much larger clone is present one base from it, and per-base qualities are unavailable.

The cysteine opens and the phenylalanine closes a CDR3 of 12 amino acids. Only the CDR3 portion is preserved as DNA: 36 bases, with reading frame beginning at the first base. After removal of 4 bases from V and 2 bases from J, the junction retains 1 base not matched to a gene. Sequences SQVTM (CDR1) and ANQGSEA (CDR2) are obtained from the germline V gene. Sequenced: T cells isolated from PBMCs. The rearrangement combines TRBV29-1 with TRBJ2-7, and 8 bases in between align with TRBD1. This sequence was found in a human donor in good health. The CDR3 reads as follows: CSVGTGTYEQYF. The nucleotides read TGCAGCGTTGGGACAGGGACCTACGAGCAGTACTTC.